A selection of T cell receptor beta chains follows, all from one sample in a study of metastatic and nonmetastatic thyroid tumors. TCRdb recomputed clones from the PCR reads via MiXCR. The repertoire holds fewer than 25,000 clones, with approximately 29% as singletons. Sequencing used blood. All receptors derive from a female donor with papillary thyroid cancer or a benign thyroid nodule (not recorded which). Some clones in this sample may be carry-over from other donors' samples. Both conserved end residues are part of each CDR3. The D gene is left open where the match is weak. Size tells how often a clone was seen (once, few, many) or the class of an expanded clone, and some rows leave it out.

D gene	V gene	J gene	CDR3 length	clone size	CDR3 protein	CDR3 DNA
NA	TRBV4-3	TRBJ2-2	16	NA	CASSQEPSENTGELFF	TGCGCCAGCAGCCAAGAGCCATCGGAAAACACCGGGGAGCTGTTTTTT
NA	TRBV9	TRBJ1-4	14	many	CASSPYDRGEKLFF	TGTGCCAGCAGCCCGTACGACCGGGGCGAAAAACTGTTTTTT
TRBD1	TRBV20-1	TRBJ1-1	17	many	CSARERTGFGIRNQAFF	TGCAGTGCTAGAGAACGGACAGGGTTTGGGATCCGAAACCAAGCTTTCTTT
TRBD1	TRBV9	TRBJ1-5	14	NA	CASSVGQGGQPQHF	TGTGCCAGCAGCGTAGGTCAGGGGGGCCAGCCCCAGCATTTT
TRBD2	TRBV20-1	TRBJ2-5	15	medium-sized	CSAPSSVAGGETQYF	TGCAGTGCTCCATCCTCGGTAGCGGGAGGGGAGACCCAGTACTTC
TRBD2	TRBV9	TRBJ2-1	20	NA	CASSVGGALAGGFEYNEQFF	TGTGCCAGCAGCGTAGGGGGGGCGCTAGCGGGAGGTTTTGAATACAATGAGCAGTTCTTC
TRBD2	TRBV20-1	TRBJ2-3	16	NA	CSARSGLAGLTDTQYF	TGCAGTGCTAGGTCGGGACTAGCGGGGCTCACAGATACGCAGTATTTT
NA	TRBV6-1	TRBJ1-1	13	NA	CASSRTVETEAFF	TGTGCCAGCAGTAGGACAGTGGAAACTGAAGCTTTCTTT
NA	TRBV6-2/TRBV6-3	TRBJ1-5	12	NA	CASSYTGQPQHF	TGTGCCAGCAGTTATACGGGTCAGCCCCAGCATTTT
TRBD1	TRBV9	TRBJ2-7	14	NA	CASSATGQGVEQYF	TGTGCCAGCAGCGCGACGGGACAGGGTGTTGAGCAGTACTTC
NA	TRBV20-1	TRBJ1-2	14	NA	CSARERQPNYGYTF	TGCAGTGCTAGAGAGAGGCAGCCTAACTATGGCTACACCTTC
TRBD1	TRBV4-2	TRBJ1-5	15	NA	CASSPQGADDQPQHF	TGTGCCAGCAGCCCTCAGGGGGCGGACGATCAGCCCCAGCATTTT
NA	TRBV3-1	TRBJ2-3	17	NA	CASSQEFWTTSTDTQYF	TGTGCCAGCAGCCAAGAATTTTGGACAACTAGCACAGATACGCAGTATTTT
NA	TRBV11-2	TRBJ2-7	13	once	CASSFQTGYEQYF	TGTGCCAGCAGCTTTCAAACGGGATACGAGCAGTACTTC
NA	TRBV14	TRBJ2-3	14	NA	CASSQVSAVTTQYF	TGTGCCAGCAGCCAAGTTAGCGCCGTTACTACGCAGTATTTT
NA	TRBV24-1	TRBJ2-7	13	many	CATSVEGRREQYF	TGTGCCACCAGTGTGGAGGGGCGCCGGGAGCAGTACTTC
TRBD2	TRBV3-1	TRBJ2-7	15	NA	CASSQGLAGGSEQYF	TGTGCCAGCAGCCAAGGACTAGCGGGAGGCAGCGAGCAGTACTTC
NA	TRBV12-3/TRBV12-4	TRBJ1-5	15	many	CASSFGISSNQPQHF	TGTGCCAGCAGTTTCGGGATCTCTAGCAATCAGCCCCAGCATTTT
TRBD2	TRBV7-9	TRBJ2-1	13	many	CASSLLTSREQFF	TGTGCCAGCAGCTTACTGACTAGCCGGGAGCAGTTCTTC
NA	TRBV6-1	TRBJ2-7	13	few	CASSSGLEGEQYF	TGTGCCAGCAGTTCGGGACTCGAGGGCGAGCAGTACTTC
TRBD2	TRBV6-5	TRBJ2-3	14	many	CASSYGGGGDTQYF	TGTGCCAGCAGTTACGGGGGGGGAGGGGATACGCAGTATTTT
NA	TRBV20-1	TRBJ2-5	16	many	CSAPEGGQGPQETQYF	TGCAGTGCACCCGAAGGCGGGCAGGGGCCTCAAGAGACCCAGTACTTC
NA	TRBV6-1	TRBJ2-1	14	few	CASSAGGPSDEQFF	TGTGCCAGCAGTGCCGGGGGGCCATCCGATGAGCAGTTCTTC
NA	TRBV20-1	TRBJ2-4	13	many	CSAGTGAKNIQYF	TGCAGTGCTGGGACGGGAGCCAAAAACATTCAGTACTTC
NA	TRBV28	TRBJ1-2	15	few	CASSQQWMAGYGYTF	TGTGCCAGCAGCCAACAGTGGATGGCGGGCTATGGCTACACCTTC
NA	TRBV7-2	TRBJ1-2	13	NA	CASSPLGGVGYTF	TGTGCCAGCAGCCCCCTGGGAGGGGTAGGCTACACCTTC
NA	TRBV19	TRBJ2-2	13	medium-sized	CASRGDGHGELFF	TGTGCCAGTAGGGGGGACGGGCATGGGGAGCTGTTTTTT